Shown below are 28 T cell receptor beta chains from a single sample sequenced in a study of T cell responses to AZD1222 COVID-19 vaccine. TCRdb keeps only in-frame clones here, not all; method: immunoSEQ multiplex PCR. The sample includes about 220,000 clones, about 92% of them seen just once. Material: peripheral blood, obtained on day 0 of MenACWY control vaccination. These receptors were taken from an adult in good health.

This rearrangement joins TRBV12-3 or TRBV12-4 to TRBJ1-5, with D unresolved. The CDR3 extends over 13 amino acids. With 3 bases removed from V and 4 bases from J, the gap between germline ends came to 7 bases. CDR3 loop: CASSLWGNQPQHF. The CDR3 coding sequence is TGTGCCAGCAGTTTGTGGGGTAATCAGCCCCAGCATTTT.

V gene TRBV3-1 (or the pseudogene TRBV3-2) combines with J gene TRBJ1-4; TRBD1 aligns across 7 bases. V was clipped by 0 bases and J by 9 bases; unmatched bases: 10. This CDR3 has 16 residues. The germline CDR1 and CDR2 sequences are LGHDT and YNNKEL (reference sequence). As DNA, the CDR3 is TGTGCCAGCAGCCAAGATTATCGCAGGGGGGCTAAAAAACTGTTTTTT. This codes for CASSQDYRRGAKKLFF.

The sample holds a few counts of this clone. V and J are TRBV2 and TRBJ1-2; D is unclear. CDR3 length: 12 amino acids. V lost 4 bases, J lost 6 bases, and 9 bases lay in between. CDR1 is SNHLY, CDR2 FYNNEI, per germline. Here the CDR3 DNA reads TGTGCCAGCAGTGCGACGGGGAATGGCTACACCTTC. It is translated as CASSATGNGYTF.

This clone was seen a single time. The rearrangement uses TRBV2 and TRBJ1-1, with D perhaps matching TRBD1 (6 bases). The CDR3 runs to 14 residues. Germline V lookup: CDR1 SNHLY, CDR2 FYNNEI. V lost 5 bases, J lost 1 base, and 11 bases lay in between. The CDR3 DNA is TGTGCCAGCAGTAGGGGGGCAAGGAACACTGAAGCTTTCTTT. It codes for CASSRGARNTEAFF. The variable domain in full, with the rest retrieved from reference TRBV2 and TRBJ1-1, is EPEVTQTPSHQVTQMGQEVILRCVPISNHLYFYWYRQILGQKVEFLVSFYNNEISEKSEIFDDQFSVERPDGSNFTLKIRSTKLEDSAMYFCASSRGARNTEAFFGQGTRLTVV.

The chain combines TRBV6-2 or TRBV6-3 with TRBJ1-5; possibly TRBD1 for D (6 bases). The germline V gene encodes CDR1 MNHEY and CDR2 SVGEGT. The CDR3 is made up of 15 amino acids. V was clipped by 1 base and J by 2 bases, with 9 bases between them. CDR3 coding DNA: TGTGCCAGCAGTTACTTCTCAGGGGGCAATCAGCCCCAGCATTTT. It specifies CASSYFSGGNQPQHF.

V gene TRBV27 combines with J gene TRBJ2-3; the D is unclear. CDR3 length: 11 residues. The V end lost 5 bases, the J end lost 3 bases, and 3 bases lay between the germline ends. The germline gives CDR1 MNHEY, CDR2 SMNVEV (reference sequence). This chain's CDR3 is CASSQTDTQYF. The CDR3 region has the DNA TGTGCCAGCAGTCAAACAGATACGCAGTATTTT.

The chain recombines TRBV4-2 with TRBJ1-1; the D is unclear. From germline, CDR1 is LGHNA and CDR2 YNFKEQ. The CDR3 covers 14 residues. V was clipped by 0 bases and J by 3 bases, with 8 bases between them. CDR3 protein: CASSQDVKDTEAFF. The CDR3 DNA reads TGTGCCAGCAGCCAAGATGTTAAAGACACTGAAGCTTTCTTT.

This clone was seen only once. The rearrangement uses TRBV6-5 and TRBJ1-5; D remains unclear. Germline CDR1 reads MNHEY; CDR2 reads SVGAGI. The CDR3 covers 12 residues. The V end lost 8 bases, the J end lost 3 bases, and 8 bases lay between the germline ends. CDR3: CASQAFNQPQHF. CDR3 DNA: TGTGCCAGCCAGGCGTTCAATCAGCCCCAGCATTTT.

V gene TRBV19 combines with J gene TRBJ2-3; possibly TRBD1 or TRBD2 for D (5 bases each). V was trimmed by 7 bases and J by 1 base, leaving 15 bases between them. CDR1 LNHDA and CDR2 SQIVND come from the germline V gene (reference sequence). The CDR3 has 15 amino acids. CDR3 DNA: TGTGCCAGTACCCTGGGGACGGTAGGCACAGATACGCAGTATTTT. Translation gives CASTLGTVGTDTQYF.

The rearrangement joins TRBV6-5 to TRBJ1-2, with D perhaps matching TRBD1 (6 bases). The CDR3 is made up of 14 amino acids. The ends were cut back, 10 bases at V and 1 base at J, with 16 bases in the middle. Germline V gene data show CDR1 as MNHEY and CDR2 as SVGAGI. The CDR3 bases are TGTGCCACCCATTGGGGGCGGCATAACTATGGCTACACCTTC. Translated, it gives CATHWGRHNYGYTF.

V usage is TRBV18 and J usage is TRBJ1-2, with unresolved D. From germline, CDR1 is KGHSH and CDR2 LQKENI. Trimming took 6 bases from V and 8 from J, leaving 25 bases between them. The CDR3 runs 16 residues. CDR3 protein: CASSKLTAKEDGGYTF. DNA for the CDR3: TGTGCCAGCTCCAAACTAACTGCGAAGGAGGACGGGGGCTACACCTTC.

This clone occurred a few times. V usage is TRBV4-2 and J usage is TRBJ1-4, with 10 bases aligning to TRBD1. Germline V gives CDR1 LGHNA, CDR2 YNFKEQ. The junction had 3 bases not matched to a gene; V was cut back by 0 bases and J by 5 bases. The CDR3 totals 16 residues. The CDR3 nucleotides are TGTGCCAGCAGCCAAGACGGGACAGGGGACAATGAAAAACTGTTTTTT. Translating gives CASSQDGTGDNEKLFF.

This sequence joins TRBV30 and TRBJ1-2; maybe TRBD1 (5 bases). The V end was cut by 0 bases, the J end by 4 bases, with 15 bases between. The CDR3 spans 15 residues. Looked up from germline, CDR1 is GTSNPN and CDR2 is SVGIG (reference sequence). As DNA, the CDR3 is TGTGCCTGGAGTGTACCTACGGGGGAGGGCTATGGCTACACCTTC. This encodes CAWSVPTGEGYGYTF.

CDR3 loop: CASSTRGGAGYGYTF. The CDR3 nucleotides are TGTGCCAGCAGCACCCGTGGGGGCGCAGGTTATGGCTACACCTTC. The rearrangement links TRBV7-2 to TRBJ1-2; the D gene is possibly TRBD1 (6 bases). CDR3 length: 15 residues. V was shortened by 5 bases and J by 5 bases, with 18 bases between the two germline ends. Germline CDR1 is SGHTA and CDR2 is FQGNSA.

The J gene is TRBJ2-7, the V gene TRBV7-2, with no clear D. The CDR3 runs 15 residues. CDR1 and CDR2 (germline): SGHTA, FQGNSA. Trimming pared 1 base from V and 2 bases from J, leaving 12 bases between. Written as DNA, the CDR3 is TGTGCCAGCAGCTTAGAACAGACCATAACCTACGAGCAGTACTTC. This gives the protein CASSLEQTITYEQYF.

The chain is built from TRBV6-6 and TRBJ1-4, with 8 positions matching TRBD1. Germline trimming cut 5 bases from V and 8 bases from J; bases unmatched to any gene: 13. The CDR3 is made up of 16 amino acids. The V gene's germline CDR1 is MNHNY and CDR2 SVGAGI (reference sequence). The CDR3: CASSPPRGQGEEKLFF. The CDR3 DNA reads as TGTGCCAGCAGTCCCCCCCGAGGACAGGGTGAAGAAAAACTGTTTTTT.

V usage is TRBV18 and J usage is TRBJ2-2; perhaps TRBD2 as D (6 bases). The CDR3 extends over 13 amino acids. V was cut by 6 bases and J by 5 bases, with 10 bases left in between. Germline CDR1 and CDR2: KGHSH and LQKENI. CDR3 region: CASSPRGTGELFF. The DNA for the CDR3 is TGTGCCAGCTCTCCGCGGGGAACCGGGGAGCTGTTTTTT.

J is TRBJ2-5 and V is TRBV7-2; perhaps TRBD2 as D (5 bases). The CDR3 totals 14 residues. V lost 0 bases to trimming and J lost 2 bases, with 7 bases between them. Germline lookup yields CDR1 SGHTA and CDR2 FQGNSA. The CDR3 is CASSLAGKQETQYF. The CDR3 DNA is TGTGCCAGCAGCTTAGCCGGGAAACAAGAGACCCAGTACTTC.

This chain joins TRBV15 and TRBJ1-2, with 7 bases matching TRBD1. V gave up 4 bases and J gave up 3 bases; unmatched junction bases: 2. Germline-derived CDR1 and CDR2 are LNHNV and YYDKDF (reference sequence). The CDR3 totals 13 residues. In DNA, the CDR3 is TGTGCCACCAGCAAAGGGACAGACTATGGCTACACCTTC. This codes for CATSKGTDYGYTF.

The chain has TRBV3-1 (or the pseudogene TRBV3-2) and TRBJ1-2, with D possibly TRBD1 on 5 matching bases. The CDR3 sequence is 17 residues long. From germline, CDR1 is LGHDT and CDR2 YNNKEL (reference sequence). V was pared by 4 bases and J by 4 bases, with 22 bases between. CDR3 protein: CASSPTLGGIGSYGYTF. In DNA form, the CDR3 reads TGTGCCAGCAGCCCTACCCTGGGGGGAATTGGCTCCTATGGCTACACCTTC.

The rearrangement links TRBV6-1 to TRBJ1-5; D unclear. Germline-derived CDR1 and CDR2 are MNHNS and SASEGT. The V and J ends lost 1 base and 3 bases respectively, with 16 bases between them. The CDR3 covers 17 residues. This CDR3 reads CASSEGRAGSLNQPQHF. CDR3 nucleotide sequence: TGTGCCAGCAGTGAAGGTCGCGCTGGATCCCTCAATCAGCCCCAGCATTTT.

The gene calls are TRBV9 and TRBJ1-2, with 10 bases that match TRBD1. The CDR3 has 13 residues. The trim removed 5 bases at V and 8 bases at J, leaving 6 bases unmatched. Per the germline V gene, CDR1 is SGDLS and CDR2 is YYNGEE. The CDR3 sequence: CASSLGQGFGYTF. CDR3 sequence (DNA): TGTGCCAGCAGTTTGGGACAGGGGTTCGGCTACACCTTC.

V gene TRBV6-1 combines with J gene TRBJ2-7; TRBD1 might be the D (5 bases). This CDR3 region has 14 residues. Germline lookup yields CDR1 MNHNS and CDR2 SASEGT. V was clipped by 2 bases and J by 3 bases, with 11 bases between them. The CDR3 sequence is CASSEQGPLYEQYF. The CDR3 nucleotides read TGTGCCAGCAGTGAACAGGGCCCCCTCTACGAGCAGTACTTC.

This chain joins TRBV19 and TRBJ2-7; 7 bases are a match to TRBD2. CDR3 length equals 13 residues. Losses at the gene ends were 6 bases for V and 1 base for J; bases not matched to a gene: 3. Germline CDR1 reads LNHDA; CDR2 reads SQIVND (reference sequence). The CDR3 protein is CASSPGGSYEQYF. The DNA for the CDR3 is TGTGCCAGTAGCCCGGGGGGTTCCTACGAGCAGTACTTC.

The V and J genes are TRBV5-1 and TRBJ1-4; no definite D call. Germline lookup yields CDR1 SGHRS and CDR2 YFSETQ. This CDR3 has 15 residues. Trimming removed 2 bases at V and 0 bases at J, with 8 bases between. This CDR3 is CASSFTAATNEKLFF. The CDR3 nucleotides read TGCGCCAGCAGCTTTACAGCAGCAACTAATGAAAAACTGTTTTTT.

A single count supports this clone. This chain uses TRBV4-2 with TRBJ1-6; D perhaps matches TRBD1 (5 bases). This CDR3 is 18 amino acids long. Trimming removed 3 bases from V and 7 bases from J, with 22 bases in between. The germline CDR1 and CDR2 sequences are LGHNA and YNFKEQ. This CDR3 reads CASSQMGGLGGKNSPLHF. The DNA for the CDR3 is TGTGCCAGCAGCCAGATGGGCGGTCTCGGGGGGAAAAATTCACCCCTCCACTTT.

This chain joins TRBV5-1 and TRBJ1-3, with unresolved D. V lost 4 bases to trimming and J lost 2 bases, with 10 bases between them. Germline loops: CDR1 SGHRS, CDR2 YFSETQ. CDR3 length: 14 amino acids. DNA of the CDR3: TGCGCCAGCAGCCCCCTTGAAGCTGGAAACACCATATATTTT. This sequence encodes CASSPLEAGNTIYF.

DNA for the CDR3: TGTGCCAGCAGCCTACATCAGAGCTCCTACAATGAGCAGTTCTTC. This gives the protein CASSLHQSSYNEQFF. The chain links TRBV16 to TRBJ2-1; D unclear. CDR1 and CDR2 (germline): KGHSY, FQNENV. V was shortened by 4 bases and J by 0 bases, with 10 bases between the two germline ends. This CDR3 spans 15 amino acids.